One sample yielded the 16 T cell receptor beta chains listed below, sequenced in a study of human T cells and chemical hapten exposure. Each CDR3 protein gets one entry after TCRdb re-called the RACE reads with MiXCR. The sample holds roughly 60,000 distinct CDR3 sequences, around 7% seen once. Described time point: pre-sensitization, week 0. The treatment denotes: therapeutic diphenylcyclopropenone sensitization with weekly scalp DPC. The material sequenced was whole blood, taken in connection with sensitization to the hapten diphenylcyclopropenone (DPC). Every receptor here comes from a woman in her 30s with alopecia areata. Some clones in this sample may be carry-over from other donors' samples.

This clonotype was counted many times. The rearrangement links TRBV25-1 to TRBJ1-4, with 7 bases aligning to TRBD1. J gave up 6 bases and V 3 bases, and 13 bases lay outside the gene matches. The CDR3 covers 17 residues. Looked up from germline, CDR1 is MGHDK and CDR2 is SYGVNS. The CDR3 here is CASSDRHRQGGYEKLFF. The CDR3 DNA reads TGTGCCAGCAGTGATCGTCACCGACAGGGAGGGTATGAAAAACTGTTTTTT. The variable domain in full, with the rest retrieved from reference TRBV25-1 and TRBJ1-4, is EADIYQTPRYLVIGTGKKITLECSQTMGHDKMYWYQQDPGMELHLIHYSYGVNSTEKGDLSSESTVSRIRTEHFPLTLESARPSHTSQYLCASSDRHRQGGYEKLFFGSGTQLSVL.

As for this clonotype: At one end the junction does not follow the germline gene, possibly because of a read error. The chain is built from TRBV3-1 and TRBJ1-2; TRBD1 matches at 9 bases. The CDR3 runs 16 residues. Looked up from germline, CDR1 is LGHDT and CDR2 is YNNKEL (reference sequence). The CDR3 nucleotides are TGTGCCAGCAGCCAAGATGAGAAGGGACAGGGTTTTGGCGACACCTTC. Translating it yields CASSQDEKGQGFGDTF.

The sample holds many counts of this clonotype. This chain joins TRBV12-3 or TRBV12-4 and TRBJ2-6; 7 bases are a match to TRBD1. This CDR3 is built from 17 residues. V trimming: 7 bases; J trimming: 0 bases; junction bases outside the gene matches: 9. As DNA, the CDR3 is TGTGCCAGCATGAGGACAGGTTTTTACTCTGGGGCCAACGTCCTGACTTTC. Encoded protein: CASMRTGFYSGANVLTF.

J is TRBJ2-1 and V is TRBV29-1; D unclear. The CDR3 totals 13 residues. V was clipped by 0 bases and J by 5 bases, with 8 bases between them. CDR1 and CDR2 (germline): SQVTM, ANQGSEA. CDR3 loop: CSVEEQWDNEQFF. The DNA of the CDR3 is TGCAGCGTTGAAGAGCAGTGGGACAATGAGCAGTTCTTC.

This clonotype was counted many times. The chain has TRBV9 and TRBJ2-3; D unclear. V lost 0 bases and J lost 1, with 3 bases in between. Germline lookup yields CDR1 SGDLS and CDR2 YYNGEE. This CDR3 region has 13 residues. The CDR3 DNA sequence: TGTGCCAGCAGCGTAGTAGGCACAGATACGCAGTATTTT. Protein: CASSVVGTDTQYF.

This clonotype was counted at least ten times. The chain couples TRBV2 to TRBJ2-3; the match to TRBD2 covers 10 bases. The V gene end was trimmed by 6 bases and the J gene end by 1 base; junction bases not matched to a gene: 4. From germline, CDR1 is SNHLY and CDR2 FYNNEI. There are 15 residues in the CDR3. The CDR3 DNA reads TGTGCCAGCAGCGGTAGCGGGGGGCGCACAGATACGCAGTATTTT. It translates to CASSGSGGRTDTQYF.

In the case of this clonotype: Since a much larger clone is just one base distant, this may be a read error. J is TRBJ1-1 and V is TRBV3-1; 8 bases map to TRBD1. This CDR3 region has 15 residues. J lost 7 bases, V lost 1 base, and 8 bases had no gene match. Germline values: CDR1 LGHDT, CDR2 YNNKEL (reference sequence). The CDR3 region has the DNA TGTGCCAGCAGCCAAGTAGCAGGGGGCTGTAATGAAGCTTTCTTT. It codes for CASSQVAGGCNEAFF.

The rearrangement uses TRBV7-2 and TRBJ2-7; no clear D gene. CDR1 and CDR2 (germline): SGHTA, FQGNSA. The CDR3 runs to 13 residues. Trimming pared 7 bases from V and 0 bases from J, leaving 10 bases between. CDR3 residues: CASKDPSSYEQYF. The CDR3 DNA follows: TGTGCCAGCAAAGATCCTAGCTCCTACGAGCAGTACTTC.

This clonotype was observed at least ten times. The genes are TRBV29-1 and TRBJ1-2; D is uncertain. Germline loops: CDR1 SQVTM, CDR2 ANQGSEA. The CDR3 loop spans 14 amino acids. V dropped 7 bases and J dropped 0 bases, with 15 bases sitting between them. CDR3 in amino acids: CSATNMETNYGYTF. In DNA form, the CDR3 reads TGCAGCGCCACGAATATGGAGACTAACTATGGCTACACCTTC.

This clonotype has a count of ten or more. The gene calls are TRBV2 and TRBJ1-6; D might be TRBD1 (6 bases). Germline-derived CDR1 and CDR2 are SNHLY and FYNNEI. V lost 3 bases and J 6 bases, leaving 9 bases between the germline ends. The length of the CDR3 is 14 residues. CDR3 nucleotide sequence: TGTGCCAGCAGTGAGCGCAGGGGTAATTCACCCCTCCACTTT. Protein sequence: CASSERRGNSPLHF. The variable domain in full, completed from reference TRBV2 and TRBJ1-6, reads EPEVTQTPSHQVTQMGQEVILRCVPISNHLYFYWYRQILGQKVEFLVSFYNNEISEKSEIFDDQFSVERPDGSNFTLKIRSTKLEDSAMYFCASSERRGNSPLHFGNGTRLTVT.

This clonotype was counted between two and nine times. The chain recombines TRBV7-8 with TRBJ1-3, with 8 bases that match TRBD1. The CDR3 is 16 residues long. Germline lookup yields CDR1 SGHVS and CDR2 FQNEAQ. Germline trimming cut 1 base from V and 0 bases from J; bases unmatched to any gene: 2. CDR3 nucleotide sequence: TGTGCCAGCAGCTTAGGGACAGGGCGCTCTGGAAACACCATATATTTT. It is translated as CASSLGTGRSGNTIYF.

This clonotype was observed at least ten times. This rearrangement joins TRBV5-1 to TRBJ1-5; maybe TRBD1 (6 bases). CDR1 SGHRS and CDR2 YFSETQ come from the germline V gene. This CDR3 region has 14 residues. V was pared by 0 bases and J by 8 bases, with 12 bases between. The DNA of the CDR3 is TGCGCCAGCAGCTTGGCGGGGGGGGCTGAGCCCCAGCATTTT. This translates into CASSLAGGAEPQHF.

At least ten counts were recorded for this clonotype. The chain combines TRBV9 with TRBJ2-2; D is uncertain. The length of the CDR3 is 13 residues. Trimming pared 7 bases from V and 6 bases from J, leaving 13 bases between. CDR1 and CDR2 (germline): SGDLS, YYNGEE. CDR3 sequence (DNA): TGTGCCAGCGCCGGTCCCCCGGCCGGGGAGCTGTTTTTT. It encodes CASAGPPAGELFF.

This clonotype was counted a few times. This chain uses TRBV20-1 with TRBJ1-4; D is possibly TRBD1 (5 bases). Trimming left V 1 base short and J 4 bases short, with 10 bases between. Germline CDR1 and CDR2: DFQATT and SNEGSKA (reference sequence). This CDR3 spans 14 amino acids. CDR3 loop: CSARVGQCNEKLFF. The CDR3, as DNA: TGCAGTGCTAGAGTCGGACAATGTAATGAAAAACTGTTTTTT.

This clonotype was recorded many times. This rearrangement joins TRBV7-2 to TRBJ1-2, with 8 bases identical to TRBD1. The CDR3 contains 15 residues. V trimming: 1 base; J trimming: 4 bases; junction bases outside the gene matches: 5. Germline V gives CDR1 SGHTA, CDR2 FQGNSA. For the CDR3, the DNA is TGTGCCAGCAGCTTAGACGCAGGGGGCATCTATGGCTACACCTTC. Protein sequence: CASSLDAGGIYGYTF.

This clonotype was seen at least ten times. V is TRBV6-5 and J is TRBJ1-6; D uncertain. With 6 bases removed from V and 9 bases from J, the gap between germline ends came to 12 bases. Germline V gene data show CDR1 as MNHEY and CDR2 as SVGAGI. This CDR3 spans 13 amino acids. The CDR3 DNA reads as TGTGCCAGCAGGTGGCAGGACTTTTCACCCCTCCACTTT. It encodes CASRWQDFSPLHF.